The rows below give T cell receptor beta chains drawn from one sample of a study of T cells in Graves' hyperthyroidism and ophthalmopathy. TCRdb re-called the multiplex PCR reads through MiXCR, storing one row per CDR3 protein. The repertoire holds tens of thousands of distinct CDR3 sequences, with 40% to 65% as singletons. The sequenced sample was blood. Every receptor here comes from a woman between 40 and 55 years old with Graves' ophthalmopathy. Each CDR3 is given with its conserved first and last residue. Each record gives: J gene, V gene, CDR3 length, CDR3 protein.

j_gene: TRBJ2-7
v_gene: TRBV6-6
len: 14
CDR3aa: CASRATSGPYEQYF

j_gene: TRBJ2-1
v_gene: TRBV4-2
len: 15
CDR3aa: CASSQASGRINEQFF

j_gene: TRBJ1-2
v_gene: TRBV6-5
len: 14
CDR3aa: CASSNRDPPYGYTF

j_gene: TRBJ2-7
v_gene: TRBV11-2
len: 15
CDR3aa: CASRWTSANTGELYF

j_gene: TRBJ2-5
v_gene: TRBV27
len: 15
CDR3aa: CASSLSQGARETQYF

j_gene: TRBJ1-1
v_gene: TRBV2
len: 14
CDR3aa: CASSYREMNTEAFF

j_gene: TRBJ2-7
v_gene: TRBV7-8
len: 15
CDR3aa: CASSFQGSSFYEQYF

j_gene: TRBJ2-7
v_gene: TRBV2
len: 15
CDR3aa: CATSLGQGAVDEQYF

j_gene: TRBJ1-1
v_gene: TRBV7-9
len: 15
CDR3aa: CASSLRTGGDTEAFF

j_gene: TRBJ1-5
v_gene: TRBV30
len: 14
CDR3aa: CAWSEGNSNQPQHF

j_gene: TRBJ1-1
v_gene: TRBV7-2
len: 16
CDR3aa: CASRSGDRYRHTEAFF

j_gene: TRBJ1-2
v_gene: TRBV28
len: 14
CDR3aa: CASSKGPKYYGYTF

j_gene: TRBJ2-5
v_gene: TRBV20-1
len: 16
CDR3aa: CSARDSTPGSQETQYF

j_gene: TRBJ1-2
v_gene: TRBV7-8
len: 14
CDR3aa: CASSLGQEGYGYTF

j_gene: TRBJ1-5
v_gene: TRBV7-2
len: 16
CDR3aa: CASSLNWDRQDQPQHF

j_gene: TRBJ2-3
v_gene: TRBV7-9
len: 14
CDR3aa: CASSLRASTDTQYF

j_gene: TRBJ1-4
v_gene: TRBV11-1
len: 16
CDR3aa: CASSLAGLAGGEKLFF

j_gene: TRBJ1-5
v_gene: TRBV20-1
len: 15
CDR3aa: CSARIASEIKETQHF

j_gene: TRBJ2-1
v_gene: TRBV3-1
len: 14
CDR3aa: CASSQVSGVGEQFF

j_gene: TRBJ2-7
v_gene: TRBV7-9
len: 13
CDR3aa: CASSNYGRIEQYF

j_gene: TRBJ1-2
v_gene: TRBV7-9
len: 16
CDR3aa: CASSFLPGQGARSYTF

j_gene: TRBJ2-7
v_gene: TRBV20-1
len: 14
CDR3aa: CSARGLAGAYEQYF

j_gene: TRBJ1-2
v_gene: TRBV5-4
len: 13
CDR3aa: CASSLGQSYGYTF

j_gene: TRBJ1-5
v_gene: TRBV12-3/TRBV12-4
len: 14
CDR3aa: CASTPTGFDQPQHF

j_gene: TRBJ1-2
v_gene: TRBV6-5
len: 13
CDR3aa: CASSFLGSYGYTF

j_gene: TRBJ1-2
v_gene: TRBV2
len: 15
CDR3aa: CASSETQAGLQGYTF

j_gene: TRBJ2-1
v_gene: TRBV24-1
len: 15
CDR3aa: CATSDWGQGSDEQFF